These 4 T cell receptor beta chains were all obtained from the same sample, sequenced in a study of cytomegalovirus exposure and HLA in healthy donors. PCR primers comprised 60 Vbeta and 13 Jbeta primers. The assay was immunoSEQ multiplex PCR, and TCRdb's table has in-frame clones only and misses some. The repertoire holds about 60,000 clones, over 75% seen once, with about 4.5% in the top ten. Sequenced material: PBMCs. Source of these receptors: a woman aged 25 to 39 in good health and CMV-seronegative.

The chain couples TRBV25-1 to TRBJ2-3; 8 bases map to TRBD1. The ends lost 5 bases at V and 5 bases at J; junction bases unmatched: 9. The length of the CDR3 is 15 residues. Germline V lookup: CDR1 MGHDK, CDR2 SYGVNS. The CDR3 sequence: CASSLDQGAKDTQYF. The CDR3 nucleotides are TGTGCCAGCAGTCTGGATCAGGGGGCGAAAGATACGCAGTATTTT.

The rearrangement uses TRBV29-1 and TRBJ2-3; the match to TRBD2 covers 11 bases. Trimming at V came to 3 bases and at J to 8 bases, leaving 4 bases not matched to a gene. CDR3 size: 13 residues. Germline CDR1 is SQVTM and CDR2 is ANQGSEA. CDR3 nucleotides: TGCAGCGTTGAGACTAGCGGGGCTTCTACGCAGTATTTT. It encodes CSVETSGASTQYF.

The DNA for the CDR3 is TGTGCCAGCAGTGTCGGAGAGAGGAGTGAAGCTTTCTTT. This codes for CASSVGERSEAFF. The gene calls are TRBV6-5 and TRBJ1-1; D is uncertain. Per germline, CDR1 MNHEY and CDR2 SVGAGI. The CDR3 length is 13 residues. Trimming pared 5 bases from V and 7 bases from J, leaving 14 bases between.

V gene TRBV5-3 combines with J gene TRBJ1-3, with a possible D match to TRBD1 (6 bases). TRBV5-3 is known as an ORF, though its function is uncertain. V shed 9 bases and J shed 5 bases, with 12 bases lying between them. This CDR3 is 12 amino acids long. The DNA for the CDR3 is TGTGCCACACAGGGTCCTCGAAACACCATATATTTT. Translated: CATQGPRNTIYF.